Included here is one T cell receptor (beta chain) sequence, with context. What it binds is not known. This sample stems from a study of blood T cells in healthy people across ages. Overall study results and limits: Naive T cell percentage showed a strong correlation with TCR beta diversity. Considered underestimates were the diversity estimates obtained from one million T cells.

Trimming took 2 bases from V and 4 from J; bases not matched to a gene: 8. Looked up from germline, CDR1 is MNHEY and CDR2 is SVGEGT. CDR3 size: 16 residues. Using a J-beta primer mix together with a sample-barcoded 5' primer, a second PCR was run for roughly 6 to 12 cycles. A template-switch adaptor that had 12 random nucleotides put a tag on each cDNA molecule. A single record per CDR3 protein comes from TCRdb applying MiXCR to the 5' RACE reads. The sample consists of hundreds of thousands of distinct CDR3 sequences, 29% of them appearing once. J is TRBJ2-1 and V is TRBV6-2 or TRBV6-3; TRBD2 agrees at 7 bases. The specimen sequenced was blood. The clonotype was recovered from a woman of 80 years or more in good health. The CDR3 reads CASSYGTTAGYNEQFF. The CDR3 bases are TGTGCCAGCAGTTACGGGACGACAGCGGGGTACAATGAGCAGTTCTTC.